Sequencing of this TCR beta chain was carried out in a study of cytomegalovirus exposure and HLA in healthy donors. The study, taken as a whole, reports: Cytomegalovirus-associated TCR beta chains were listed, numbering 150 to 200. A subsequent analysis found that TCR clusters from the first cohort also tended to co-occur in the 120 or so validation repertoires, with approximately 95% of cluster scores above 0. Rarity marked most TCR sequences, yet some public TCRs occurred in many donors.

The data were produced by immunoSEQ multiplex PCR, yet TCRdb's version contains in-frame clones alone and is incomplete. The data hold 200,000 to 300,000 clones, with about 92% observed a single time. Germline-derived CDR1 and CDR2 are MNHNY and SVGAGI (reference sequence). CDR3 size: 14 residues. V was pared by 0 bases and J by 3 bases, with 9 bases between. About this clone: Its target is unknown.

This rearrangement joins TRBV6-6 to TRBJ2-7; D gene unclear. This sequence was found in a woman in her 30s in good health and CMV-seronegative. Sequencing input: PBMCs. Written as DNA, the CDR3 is TGTGCCAGCAGTTACTCGTTGCACCTCTACGAGCAGTACTTC. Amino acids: CASSYSLHLYEQYF.